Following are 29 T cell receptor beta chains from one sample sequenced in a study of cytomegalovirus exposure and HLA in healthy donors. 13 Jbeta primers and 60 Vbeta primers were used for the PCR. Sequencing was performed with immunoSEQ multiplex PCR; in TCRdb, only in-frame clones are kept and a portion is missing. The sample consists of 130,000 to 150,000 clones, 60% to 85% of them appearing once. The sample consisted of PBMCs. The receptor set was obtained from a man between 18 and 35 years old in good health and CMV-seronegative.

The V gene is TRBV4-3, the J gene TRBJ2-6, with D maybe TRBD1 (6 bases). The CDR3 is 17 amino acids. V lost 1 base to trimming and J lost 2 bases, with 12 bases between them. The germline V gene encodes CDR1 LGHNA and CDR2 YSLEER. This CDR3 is CASSQGFGDTGANVLTF. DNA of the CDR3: TGCGCCAGCAGCCAAGGGTTTGGGGACACTGGGGCCAACGTCCTGACTTTC.

CDR3 residues: CAIRGTGGPTDTQYF. For the CDR3, the DNA is TGTGCCATCAGGGGGACAGGGGGGCCCACAGATACGCAGTATTTT. The chain has TRBV10-3 and TRBJ2-3; 11 bases map to TRBD1. This CDR3 is 15 amino acids long. The V and J ends lost 6 bases and 2 bases, in that order; junction bases with no gene match: 4. Germline-derived CDR1 and CDR2 are ENHRY and SYGVKD.

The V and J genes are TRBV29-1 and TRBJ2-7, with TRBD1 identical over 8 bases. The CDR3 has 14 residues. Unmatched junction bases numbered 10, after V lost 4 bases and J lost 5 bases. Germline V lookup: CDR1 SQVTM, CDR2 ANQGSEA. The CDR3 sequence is CSVAGTGFVDEQYF. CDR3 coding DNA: TGCAGCGTTGCCGGGACAGGCTTCGTGGACGAGCAGTACTTC.

The CDR3 region is CASSPGTLSGNTIYF. The CDR3 DNA sequence: TGTGCCAGTAGTCCCGGGACACTATCGGGAAACACCATATATTTT. The chain has TRBV19 and TRBJ1-3; maybe TRBD1 (6 bases). The V gene lost 5 bases and the J gene lost 4 bases, with 15 bases spanning the gap. The germline V gene has CDR1 LNHDA and CDR2 SQIVND (reference sequence). The CDR3 length is 15 residues.

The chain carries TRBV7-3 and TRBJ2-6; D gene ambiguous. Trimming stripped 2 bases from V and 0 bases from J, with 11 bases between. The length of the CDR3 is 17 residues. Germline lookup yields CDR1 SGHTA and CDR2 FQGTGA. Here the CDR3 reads CASSLGWSPSGANVLTF. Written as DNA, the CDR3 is TGTGCCAGCAGCTTAGGGTGGAGCCCCTCTGGGGCCAACGTCCTGACTTTC.

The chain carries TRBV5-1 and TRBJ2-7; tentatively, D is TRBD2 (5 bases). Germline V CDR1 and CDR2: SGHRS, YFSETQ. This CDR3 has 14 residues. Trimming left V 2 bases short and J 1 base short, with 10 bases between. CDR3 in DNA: TGCGCCAGCAGCTTTGGAAGCGGATCCTACGAGCAGTACTTC. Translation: CASSFGSGSYEQYF.

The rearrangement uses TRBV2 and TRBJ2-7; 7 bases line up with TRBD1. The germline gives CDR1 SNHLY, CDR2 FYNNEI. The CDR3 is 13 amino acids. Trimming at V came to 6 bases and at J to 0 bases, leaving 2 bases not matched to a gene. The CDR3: CASRDRSSYEQYF. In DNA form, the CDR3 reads TGTGCCAGCAGGGACAGGAGCTCCTACGAGCAGTACTTC.

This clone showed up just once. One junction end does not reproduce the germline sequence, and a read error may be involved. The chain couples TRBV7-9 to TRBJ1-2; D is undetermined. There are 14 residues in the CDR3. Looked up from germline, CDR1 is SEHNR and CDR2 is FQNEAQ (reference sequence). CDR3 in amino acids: CSSSFEVCRYGYTF. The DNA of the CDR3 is TGTTCCAGCAGCTTCGAGGTCTGTCGCTATGGCTACACCTTC.

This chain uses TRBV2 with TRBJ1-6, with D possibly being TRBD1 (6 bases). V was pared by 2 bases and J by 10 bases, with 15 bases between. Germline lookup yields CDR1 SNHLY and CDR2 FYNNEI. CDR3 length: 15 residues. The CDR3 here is CASSESFLQGSPLHF. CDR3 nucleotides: TGTGCCAGCAGTGAAAGTTTTCTACAGGGCTCACCCCTCCACTTT.

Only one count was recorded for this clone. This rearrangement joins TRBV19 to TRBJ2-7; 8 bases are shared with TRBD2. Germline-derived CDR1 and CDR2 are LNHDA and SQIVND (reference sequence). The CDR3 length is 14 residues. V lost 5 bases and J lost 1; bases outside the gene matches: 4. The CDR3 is CASSERGSSYEQYF. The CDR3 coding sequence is TGTGCCAGTAGTGAGCGGGGGAGTTCCTACGAGCAGTACTTC.

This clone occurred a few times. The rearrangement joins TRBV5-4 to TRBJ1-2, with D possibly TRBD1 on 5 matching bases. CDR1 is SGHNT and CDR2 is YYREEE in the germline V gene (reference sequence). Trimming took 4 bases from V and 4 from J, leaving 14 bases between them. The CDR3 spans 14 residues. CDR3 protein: CASSRGVEGYGYTF. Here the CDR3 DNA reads TGTGCCAGCAGCCGGGGGGTTGAGGGCTATGGCTACACCTTC.

This chain's CDR3 is CASSLWTVDSGNTIYF. As DNA, the CDR3 is TGCGCCAGCAGCTTATGGACAGTGGACTCTGGAAACACCATATATTTT. The V call is TRBV5-1, the J call TRBJ1-3; D perhaps matches TRBD1 (6 bases). The germline V and J ends were trimmed by 2 bases and 0 bases, with 12 bases remaining between them. This CDR3 has 16 residues. CDR1 and CDR2 from the germline V gene are SGHRS and YFSETQ.

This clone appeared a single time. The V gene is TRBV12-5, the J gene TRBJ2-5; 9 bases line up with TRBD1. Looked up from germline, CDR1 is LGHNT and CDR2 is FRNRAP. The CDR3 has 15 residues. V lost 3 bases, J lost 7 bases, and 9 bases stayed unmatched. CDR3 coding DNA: TGTGCTAGTGGTTTCGCAAGACAGGGGGAGGCGACCCAGTACTTC. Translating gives CASGFARQGEATQYF.

The chain's CDR3 is CAWSGQSFYGYTF. DNA for the CDR3: TGTGCCTGGAGCGGACAGAGTTTTTATGGCTACACCTTC. The chain employs TRBV30 and TRBJ1-2; tentative D call: TRBD1 (6 bases). CDR1 GTSNPN and CDR2 SVGIG come from the germline V gene (reference sequence). The CDR3 has 13 amino acids. The V end was cut by 3 bases, the J end by 5 bases, with 13 bases between.

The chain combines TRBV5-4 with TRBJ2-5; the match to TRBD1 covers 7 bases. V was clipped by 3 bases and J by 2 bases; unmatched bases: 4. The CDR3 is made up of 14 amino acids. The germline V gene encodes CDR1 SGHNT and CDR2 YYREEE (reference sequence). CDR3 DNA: TGTGCCAGCAGCTCACCGGGACAGCAAGAGACCCAGTACTTC. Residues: CASSSPGQQETQYF.

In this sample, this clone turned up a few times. The CDR3 DNA is TGTGCCATCAGCGACAGGGGGTTGAACACTGAAGCTTTCTTT. It codes for CAISDRGLNTEAFF. The chain couples TRBV10-3 to TRBJ1-1, with 9 bases that match TRBD1. Germline values: CDR1 ENHRY, CDR2 SYGVKD. V trimming: 6 bases; J trimming: 0 bases; junction bases outside the gene matches: 2. This CDR3 has 14 amino acids.

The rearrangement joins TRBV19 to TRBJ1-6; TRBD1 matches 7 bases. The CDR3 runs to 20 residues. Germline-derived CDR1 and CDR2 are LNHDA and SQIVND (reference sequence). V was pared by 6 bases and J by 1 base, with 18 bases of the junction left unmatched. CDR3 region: CASSRSRQGQRVSYNSPLHF. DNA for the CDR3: TGTGCCAGTAGCCGATCAAGACAGGGACAGCGGGTATCCTATAATTCACCCCTCCACTTT.

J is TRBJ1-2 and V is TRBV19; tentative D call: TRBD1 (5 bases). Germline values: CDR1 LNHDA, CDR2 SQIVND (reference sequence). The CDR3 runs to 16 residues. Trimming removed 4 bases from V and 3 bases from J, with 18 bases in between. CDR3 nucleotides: TGTGCCAGTAGTACATTCCGGGTCTCAGGGTACTATGGCTACACCTTC. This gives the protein CASSTFRVSGYYGYTF. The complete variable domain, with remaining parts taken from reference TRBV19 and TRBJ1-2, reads DGGITQSPKYLFRKEGQNVTLSCEQNLNHDAMYWYRQDPGQGLRLIYYSQIVNDFQKGDIAEGYSVSREKKESFPLTVTSAQKNPTAFYLCASSTFRVSGYYGYTFGSGTRLTVV.

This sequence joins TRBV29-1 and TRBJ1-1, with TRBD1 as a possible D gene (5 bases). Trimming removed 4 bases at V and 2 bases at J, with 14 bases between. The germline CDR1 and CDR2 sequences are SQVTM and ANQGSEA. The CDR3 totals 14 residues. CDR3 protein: CSVGGGTQNTEAFF. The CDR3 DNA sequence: TGCAGCGTTGGGGGGGGGACCCAAAACACTGAAGCTTTCTTT. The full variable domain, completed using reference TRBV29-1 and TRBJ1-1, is SAVISQKPSRDICQRGTSLTIQCQVDSQVTMMFWYRQQPGQSLTLIATANQGSEATYESGFVIDKFPISRPNLTFSTLTVSNMSPEDSSIYLCSVGGGTQNTEAFFGQGTRLTVV.

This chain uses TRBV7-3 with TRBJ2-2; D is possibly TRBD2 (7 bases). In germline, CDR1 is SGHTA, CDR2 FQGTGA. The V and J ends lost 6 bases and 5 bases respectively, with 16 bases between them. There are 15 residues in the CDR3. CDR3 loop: CASSEGGRGTGELFF. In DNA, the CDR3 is TGTGCCAGCAGTGAAGGGGGGAGGGGGACCGGGGAGCTGTTTTTT.

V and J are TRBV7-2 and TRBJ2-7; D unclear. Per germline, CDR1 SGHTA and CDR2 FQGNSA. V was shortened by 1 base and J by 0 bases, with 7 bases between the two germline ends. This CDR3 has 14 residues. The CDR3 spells CASSLGAGSYEQYF. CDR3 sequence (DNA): TGTGCCAGCAGCTTAGGGGCAGGCTCCTACGAGCAGTACTTC.

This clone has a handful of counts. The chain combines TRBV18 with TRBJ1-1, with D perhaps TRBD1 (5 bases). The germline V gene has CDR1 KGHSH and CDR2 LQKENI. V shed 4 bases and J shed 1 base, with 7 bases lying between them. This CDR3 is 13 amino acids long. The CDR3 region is CASSQGQNTEAFF. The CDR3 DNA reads TGTGCCAGCTCACAGGGGCAGAACACTGAAGCTTTCTTT.

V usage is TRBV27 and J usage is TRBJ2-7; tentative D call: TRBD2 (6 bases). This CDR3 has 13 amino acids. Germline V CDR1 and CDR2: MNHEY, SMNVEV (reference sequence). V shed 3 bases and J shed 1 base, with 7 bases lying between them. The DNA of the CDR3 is TGTGCCAGCAGTTTCGGGAGATCCTACGAGCAGTACTTC. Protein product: CASSFGRSYEQYF.

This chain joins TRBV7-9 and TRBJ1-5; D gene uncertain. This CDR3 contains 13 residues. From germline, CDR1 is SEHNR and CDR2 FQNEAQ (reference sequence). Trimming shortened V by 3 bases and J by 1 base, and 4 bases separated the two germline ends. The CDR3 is CASSFESNQPQHF. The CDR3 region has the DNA TGTGCCAGCAGCTTTGAGAGCAATCAGCCCCAGCATTTT.

CDR3 sequence (DNA): TGTGCCAGCAGTGAGTTAGGGGTCTTGGAGGCTTTCTTT. The encoded protein is CASSELGVLEAFF. The V gene is TRBV2, the J gene TRBJ1-1; the D gene is possibly TRBD1 (5 bases). CDR1 is SNHLY and CDR2 is FYNNEI in the germline V gene. The CDR3 runs to 13 residues. Trimming took 3 bases from V and 11 from J, leaving 16 bases between them.

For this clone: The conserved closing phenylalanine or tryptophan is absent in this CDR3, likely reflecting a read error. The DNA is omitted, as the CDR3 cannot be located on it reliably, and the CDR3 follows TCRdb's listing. This CDR3 is CASSLVAA. The chain recombines TRBV5-1 with TRBJ1-2; the D call of TRBD1 is as the table states it, not checked on the DNA. Germline values: CDR1 SGHRS, CDR2 YFSETQ. The CDR3 is made up of 8 amino acids, end residues included.

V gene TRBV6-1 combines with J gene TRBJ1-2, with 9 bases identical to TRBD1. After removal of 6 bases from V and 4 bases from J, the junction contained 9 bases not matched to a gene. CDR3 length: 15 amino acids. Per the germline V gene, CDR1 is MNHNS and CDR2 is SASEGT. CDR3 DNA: TGTGCCAGCAGATCTACAGGGGGCGCGGGCTATGGCTACACCTTC. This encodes CASRSTGGAGYGYTF.

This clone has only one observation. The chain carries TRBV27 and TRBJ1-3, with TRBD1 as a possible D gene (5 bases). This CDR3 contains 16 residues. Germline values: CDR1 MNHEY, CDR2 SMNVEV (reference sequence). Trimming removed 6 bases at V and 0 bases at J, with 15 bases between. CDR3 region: CASRPDSHLSGNTIYF. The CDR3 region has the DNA TGTGCCAGCAGACCTGACAGCCACCTCTCTGGAAACACCATATATTTT.

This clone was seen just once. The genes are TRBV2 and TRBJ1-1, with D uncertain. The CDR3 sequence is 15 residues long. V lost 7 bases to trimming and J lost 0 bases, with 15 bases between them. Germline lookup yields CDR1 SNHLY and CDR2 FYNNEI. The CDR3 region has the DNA TGTGCCAGCAACCCCGGCCGGGAGATGAACACTGAAGCTTTCTTT. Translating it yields CASNPGREMNTEAFF.